These T cell receptor beta chains were read from a single sample in a study of cytomegalovirus exposure and HLA in healthy donors. Here immunoSEQ multiplex PCR was the method, and the copy in TCRdb shows in-frame clones only, minus some. The data show tens of thousands of clones, less than 75% seen once. Input material: PBMCs. The origin of the receptors is a woman younger than 45 in good health and CMV-seropositive. Both conserved end residues are part of each CDR3. D genes are given only for firm matches. Not every row has a clone size; where given, it reads once, few, many or a size class.

NA | TRBJ1-2 | TRBV5-1 | NA | TGCGCCAGCAGCGCGGGACGTGGACTCTATGGCTACACCTTC | CASSAGRGLYGYTF
few | TRBJ1-1 | TRBV6-6 | TRBD1 | TGTGCCAGCAGTTCACGGGACAGGGGGGACACTGAAGCTTTCTTT | CASSSRDRGDTEAFF
NA | TRBJ2-7 | TRBV15 | TRBD2 | TGTGCCACCAGCAGAGATGGCCAGGCGGGGGACGAGCAGTACTTC | CATSRDGQAGDEQYF
few | TRBJ1-1 | TRBV27 | TRBD1 | TGTGCCAGCAGTCGGAACAGGGGGGGGGCTAACACTGAAGCTTTCTTT | CASSRNRGGANTEAFF
NA | TRBJ1-3 | TRBV27 | NA | TGTGCCAGCAGCCTTGGTGGGCTCTCTGGAAACACCATATATTTT | CASSLGGLSGNTIYF
NA | TRBJ1-1 | TRBV30 | NA | TGTGCCTGGACTAACGGGAATCTTAACACTGAAGCTTTCTTT | CAWTNGNLNTEAFF
NA | TRBJ1-2 | TRBV7-9 | NA | TGTGCCAGCAGCTTAGGGCAGGGCGATGGCTACCCCTTC | CASSLGQGDGYPF
once | TRBJ2-7 | TRBV4-3 | NA | TGCGCCAGCAGCCACGCAGGGATGCCCTACGAGCAGTACTTC | CASSHAGMPYEQYF
NA | TRBJ2-3 | TRBV29-1 | TRBD2 | TGCAGCGCCTGCGGGGGGGTAACAGATACGCAGTATTTT | CSACGGVTDTQYF
NA | TRBJ2-1 | TRBV23-1 | TRBD2 | TGCGCCAGCAGTCAATCGGGACTAGCGGGGTTCTCCTACAATGAGCAGTTCTTC | CASSQSGLAGFSYNEQFF
NA | TRBJ2-1 | TRBV13 | TRBD2 | TGTGCCAGCAGCTCCCGGGGACTAGCGGGATCAAATGAGCAGTTCTTC | CASSSRGLAGSNEQFF
NA | TRBJ1-1 | TRBV4-3 | NA | TGCGCCAGCAGCCGTAATGCGAGAGGCGATGAAGCTTTCTTT | CASSRNARGDEAFF
NA | TRBJ1-1 | TRBV5-6 | NA | TGTGCCAGCAGAGCAGGGGTGTACACTGAAGCTTTCTTT | CASRAGVYTEAFF
NA | TRBJ2-7 | TRBV7-2 | NA | TGTGCCAGCAGCGCGGGACTGCACTCCTACGAGCAGTACTTC | CASSAGLHSYEQYF
few | TRBJ2-5 | TRBV7-8 | NA | TGTGCCAGCAGCTTAGCGGGGGGGCCGAAGAAGACCCAGTACTTC | CASSLAGGPKKTQYF
NA | TRBJ2-5 | TRBV21-1 | NA | TGTGCCAGCAGCAAAGACTACTCGGAGACCCAGTACTTC | CASSKDYSETQYF
once | TRBJ1-1 | TRBV7-2 | TRBD1 | TGTGCCAGCAGGCCCAGGGGGTTGAACACTGAAGCTTTCTTT | CASRPRGLNTEAFF
NA | TRBJ2-2 | TRBV5-4 | NA | TGTGCCAGCTCCTGGGAGACAGGAAACACCGGGGAGCTGTTTTTT | CASSWETGNTGELFF
NA | TRBJ2-7 | TRBV5-1 | NA | TGCGCCAGCAGCTTGGGGGGAGGGGGGGTCCCCTACGAGCAGTACTTC | CASSLGGGGVPYEQYF
NA | TRBJ1-4 | TRBV30 | NA | TGTGCCTGGAGTGTAGTGCGGAATGAAAAACTGTTTTTT | CAWSVVRNEKLFF
NA | TRBJ1-1 | TRBV28 | TRBD1 | TGTGCCAGCAGTCCCAGGACAGGGACTGAAGCTTTCTTT | CASSPRTGTEAFF
few | TRBJ1-6 | TRBV4-1 | NA | TGCGCCAGCAGCCAACCTCTCCATAATTCACCCCTCCACTTT | CASSQPLHNSPLHF
NA | TRBJ2-7 | TRBV7-2 | NA | TGTGCCAGCAGCTTAATGGACAGCTCCTACGAGCAGTACTTC | CASSLMDSSYEQYF
NA | TRBJ2-4 | TRBV19 | NA | TGTGCCAGTAAGGAGTTGTCGGGAGTGAACATTCAGTACTTC | CASKELSGVNIQYF
few | TRBJ2-6 | TRBV28 | TRBD2 | TGTGCCTGCTGTGGGGGGGGCTCTGGGGCCAACGTCCTGACTTTC | CACCGGGSGANVLTF
NA | TRBJ1-5 | TRBV19 | NA | TGTGCCAGTACAGTCCAGGGGACGACTCAGCCCCAGCATTTT | CASTVQGTTQPQHF
few | TRBJ2-1 | TRBV7-2 | TRBD2 | TGTGCCAGCAGCTTAGCCGTAGCGGGGGGGTCTATGAAGCAGTTCTTC | CASSLAVAGGSMKQFF
NA | TRBJ2-3 | TRBV10-2 | NA | TGCGCCAGCTCGATCGGGATCGACACAGATACGCAGTATTTT | CASSIGIDTDTQYF
few | TRBJ1-5 | TRBV7-8 | NA | TGTGCCAGCAGCTTAGACGGGGGTCAGCCCCAGCATTTT | CASSLDGGQPQHF
NA | TRBJ2-7 | TRBV7-6 | TRBD2 | TGTGCCAGCAGCCCTCGGGGGGACGAGCAGTACTTC | CASSPRGDEQYF
NA | TRBJ2-5 | TRBV7-2 | TRBD2 | TGTGCCAGCAGCTTAGCAACTAGCGGGGGCCAAGAGACCCAGTACTTC | CASSLATSGGQETQYF
once | TRBJ1-5 | TRBV19 | TRBD1 | TGTGCCAGTAGTAGTGGACAGGGGGTCTTTCAGCCCCAGCATTTT | CASSSGQGVFQPQHF
NA | TRBJ2-7 | TRBV7-9 | NA | TGTGCCAGCAGCTTAGCCCTCGGGGTCCACGAGCAGTACTTC | CASSLALGVHEQYF
NA | TRBJ1-1 | TRBV19 | NA | TGTGCCAGTAGCCAGGGAATGAACACTGAAGCTTTCTTT | CASSQGMNTEAFF
NA | TRBJ1-1 | TRBV6-5 | NA | TGTGCCAGCAGTTACTCGCGGAATACGAACACTGAAGCTTTCTTT | CASSYSRNTNTEAFF